The present entry profiles one T cell receptor (beta chain) with its context. Its antigen is as yet unknown. This entry is derived from a study of T cells in narcolepsy. CDR3 length: 16 amino acids. V shed 3 bases, J shed 2 bases, and the junction held 8 bases outside the gene matches. Germline assignment: CDR1 SGHRS and CDR2 YFSETQ. Regarding the study as a whole: HCRT-specific and TRIB2-specific autoreactive clonotypes appeared among same-patient CSF and blood CD4+ clonotypes. Healthy controls reportedly lacked the autoreactive clonotypes serially found in patients' blood.

Some clones are missing from TCRdb's copy, which holds only in-frame ones; the method was immunoSEQ multiplex PCR. The sample yields roughly 20,000 clones, 75% to 90% seen once. Sequences were obtained from memory (CD45RA-) CD4+ T cells from blood. The clonotype was recovered from a human donor in good health. The chain employs TRBV5-1 and TRBJ2-3; 8 bases fit TRBD1. CDR3 nucleotide sequence: TGCGCCAGCAGCTCCCAGCAGGGGGCCATCACAGATACGCAGTATTTT. This translates into CASSSQQGAITDTQYF.